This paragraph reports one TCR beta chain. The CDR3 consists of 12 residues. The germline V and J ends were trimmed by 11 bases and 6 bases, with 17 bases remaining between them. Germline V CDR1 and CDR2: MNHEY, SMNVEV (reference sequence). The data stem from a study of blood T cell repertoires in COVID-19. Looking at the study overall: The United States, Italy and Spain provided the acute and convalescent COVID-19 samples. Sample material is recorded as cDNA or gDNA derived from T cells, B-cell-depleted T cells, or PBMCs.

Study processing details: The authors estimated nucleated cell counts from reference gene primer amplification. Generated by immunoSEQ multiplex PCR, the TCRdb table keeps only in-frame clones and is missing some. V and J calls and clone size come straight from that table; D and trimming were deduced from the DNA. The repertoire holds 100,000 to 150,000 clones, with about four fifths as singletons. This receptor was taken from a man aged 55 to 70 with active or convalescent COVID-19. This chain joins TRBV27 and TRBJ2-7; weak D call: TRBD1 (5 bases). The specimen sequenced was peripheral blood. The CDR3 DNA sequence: TGTGCCCCCGAAGGGGTGAGGCGCGAGCAGTACTTC. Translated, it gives CAPEGVRREQYF.